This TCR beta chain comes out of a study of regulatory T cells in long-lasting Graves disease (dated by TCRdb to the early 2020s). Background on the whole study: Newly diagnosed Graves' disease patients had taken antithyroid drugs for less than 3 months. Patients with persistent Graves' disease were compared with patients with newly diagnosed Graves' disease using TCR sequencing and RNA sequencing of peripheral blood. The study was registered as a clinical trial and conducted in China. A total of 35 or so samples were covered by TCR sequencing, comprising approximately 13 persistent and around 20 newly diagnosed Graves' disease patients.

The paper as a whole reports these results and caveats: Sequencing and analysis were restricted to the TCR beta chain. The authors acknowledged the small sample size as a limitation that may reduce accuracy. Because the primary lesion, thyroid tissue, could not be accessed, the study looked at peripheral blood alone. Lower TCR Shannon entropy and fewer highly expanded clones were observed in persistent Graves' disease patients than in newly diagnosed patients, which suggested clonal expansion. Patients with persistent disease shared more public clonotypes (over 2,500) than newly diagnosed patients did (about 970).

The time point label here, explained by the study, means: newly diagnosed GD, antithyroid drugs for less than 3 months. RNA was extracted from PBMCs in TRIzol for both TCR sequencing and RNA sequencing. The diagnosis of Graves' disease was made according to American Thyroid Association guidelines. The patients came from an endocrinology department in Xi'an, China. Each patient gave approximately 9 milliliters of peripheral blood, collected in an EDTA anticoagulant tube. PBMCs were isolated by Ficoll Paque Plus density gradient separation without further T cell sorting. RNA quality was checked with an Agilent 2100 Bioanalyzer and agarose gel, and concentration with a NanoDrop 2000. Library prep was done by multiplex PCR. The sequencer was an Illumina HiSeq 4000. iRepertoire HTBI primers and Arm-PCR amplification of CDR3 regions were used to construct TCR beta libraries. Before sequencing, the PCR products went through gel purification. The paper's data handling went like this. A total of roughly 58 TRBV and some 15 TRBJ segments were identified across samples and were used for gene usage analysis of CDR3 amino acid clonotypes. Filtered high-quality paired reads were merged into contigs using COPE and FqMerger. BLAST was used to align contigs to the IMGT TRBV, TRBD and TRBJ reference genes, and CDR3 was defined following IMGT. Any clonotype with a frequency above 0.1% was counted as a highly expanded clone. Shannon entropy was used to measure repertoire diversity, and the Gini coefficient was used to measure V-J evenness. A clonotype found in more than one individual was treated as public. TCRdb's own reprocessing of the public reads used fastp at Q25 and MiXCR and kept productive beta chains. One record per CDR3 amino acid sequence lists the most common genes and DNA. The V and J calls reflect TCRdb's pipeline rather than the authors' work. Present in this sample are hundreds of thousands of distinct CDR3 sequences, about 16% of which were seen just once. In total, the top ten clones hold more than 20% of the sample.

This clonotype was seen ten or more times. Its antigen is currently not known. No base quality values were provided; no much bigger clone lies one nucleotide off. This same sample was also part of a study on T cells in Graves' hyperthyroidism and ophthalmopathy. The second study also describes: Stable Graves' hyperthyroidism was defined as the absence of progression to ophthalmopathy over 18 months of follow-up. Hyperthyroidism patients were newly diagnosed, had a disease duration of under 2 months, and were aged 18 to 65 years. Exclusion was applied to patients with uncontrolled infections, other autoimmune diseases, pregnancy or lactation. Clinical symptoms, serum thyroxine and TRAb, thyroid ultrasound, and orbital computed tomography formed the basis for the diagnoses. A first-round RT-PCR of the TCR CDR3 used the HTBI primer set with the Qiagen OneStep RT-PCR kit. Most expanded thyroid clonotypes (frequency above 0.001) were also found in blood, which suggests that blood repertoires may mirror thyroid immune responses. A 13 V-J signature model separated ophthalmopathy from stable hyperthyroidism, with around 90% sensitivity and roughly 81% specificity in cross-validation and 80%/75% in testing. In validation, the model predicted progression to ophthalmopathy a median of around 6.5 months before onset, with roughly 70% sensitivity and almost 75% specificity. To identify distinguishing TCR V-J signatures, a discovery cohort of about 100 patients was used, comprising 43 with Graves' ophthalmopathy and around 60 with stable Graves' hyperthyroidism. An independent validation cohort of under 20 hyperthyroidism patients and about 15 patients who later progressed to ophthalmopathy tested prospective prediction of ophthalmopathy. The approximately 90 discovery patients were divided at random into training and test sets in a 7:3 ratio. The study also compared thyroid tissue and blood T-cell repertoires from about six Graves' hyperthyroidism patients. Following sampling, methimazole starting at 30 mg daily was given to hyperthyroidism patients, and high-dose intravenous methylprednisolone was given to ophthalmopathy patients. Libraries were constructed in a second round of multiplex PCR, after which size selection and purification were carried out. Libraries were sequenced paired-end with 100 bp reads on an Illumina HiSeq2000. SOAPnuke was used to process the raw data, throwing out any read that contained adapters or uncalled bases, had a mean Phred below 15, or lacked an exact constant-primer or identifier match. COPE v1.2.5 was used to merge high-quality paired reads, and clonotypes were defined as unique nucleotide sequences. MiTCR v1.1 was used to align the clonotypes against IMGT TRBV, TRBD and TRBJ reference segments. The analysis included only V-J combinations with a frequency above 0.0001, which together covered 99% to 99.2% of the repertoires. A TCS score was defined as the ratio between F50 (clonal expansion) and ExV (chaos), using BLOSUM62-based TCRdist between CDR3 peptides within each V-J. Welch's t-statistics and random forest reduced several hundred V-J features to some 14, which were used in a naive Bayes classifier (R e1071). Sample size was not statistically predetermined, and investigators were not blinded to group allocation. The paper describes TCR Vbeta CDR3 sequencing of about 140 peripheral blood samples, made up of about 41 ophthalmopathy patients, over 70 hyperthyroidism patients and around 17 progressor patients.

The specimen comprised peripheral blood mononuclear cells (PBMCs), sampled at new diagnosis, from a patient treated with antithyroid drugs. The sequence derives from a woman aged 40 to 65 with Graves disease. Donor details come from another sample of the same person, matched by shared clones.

The DNA is TGTGCCAGCAGTTTTTATGGCACTGAAGCTTTCTTT. Its coded protein is CASSFYGTEAFF. Rearrangement joined TRBV12-3 or TRBV12-4 to TRBJ1-1; the D segment cannot be called with confidence. Cut back by 3 bases and 4 bases, the V and J ends lie 6 bases apart. Including the terminal cysteine and phenylalanine, the CDR3 comprises 12 residues. The read is trimmed to its CDR3 DNA, 36 bases read in frame from base 1.